The sequence of this TCR beta chain was determined in a study of blood T cell repertoires in COVID-19. Germline assignment: CDR1 SQVTM and CDR2 ANQGSEA. This CDR3 contains 13 residues. The V gene lost 7 bases and the J gene lost 1 base, with 13 bases spanning the gap. Profiled with immunoSEQ multiplex PCR; TCRdb holds only in-frame clones, not every one. The sample shows some 94,000 clones, 85% to 90% of them seen only once. This chain uses TRBV29-1 with TRBJ1-1; weak D call: TRBD1 (6 bases). This TCR came from a human donor in a cohort sampled during active COVID-19. Sequenced input: peripheral blood. CDR3 residues: CSAAGTPNTEAFF. The DNA for the CDR3 is TGCAGCGCCGCCGGGACACCGAACACTGAAGCTTTCTTT.